Each of the 18 T cell receptor beta chains below was sequenced from the same sample in a study of T cells after posttransplantation cyclophosphamide. Profiled with immunoSEQ multiplex PCR; TCRdb holds only in-frame clones, not every one. This table has some 52,000 clones, roughly 84% appearing once. The sample comprised PBMCs. Source of these receptors: a man under 40 with a blood cancer, CMV-positive, and with a related stem cell donor.

V usage is TRBV6-4 and J usage is TRBJ2-4; the match to TRBD1 covers 11 bases. Germline lookup yields CDR1 MRHNA and CDR2 SNTAGT. V shed 4 bases and J 3 bases; nucleotides not matched to a gene: 5. This CDR3 contains 16 residues. As DNA, the CDR3 is TGTGCCAGCAGTGCCGGGACAGGGGGAGGCAAAAACATTCAGTACTTC. This encodes CASSAGTGGGKNIQYF.

The rearrangement links TRBV7-7 to TRBJ2-2; D gene unclear. The CDR3 runs 13 residues. V was shortened by 5 bases and J by 3 bases, with 7 bases between the two germline ends. Germline assignment: CDR1 SSHAT and CDR2 FNYEAQ (reference sequence). CDR3 residues: CASSLSDTGELFF. The CDR3 DNA is TGTGCCAGCAGCCTTTCTGACACCGGGGAGCTGTTTTTT.

The chain carries TRBV7-9 and TRBJ2-2; TRBD2 matches at 8 bases. Germline CDR1 and CDR2: SEHNR and FQNEAQ (reference sequence). V shed 6 bases and J 8 bases; nucleotides not matched to a gene: 17. The CDR3 spans 17 residues. The CDR3 reads CASSLLGSGDIEGELFF. CDR3 nucleotides: TGTGCCAGCAGTTTACTCGGTAGCGGGGACATTGAAGGGGAGCTGTTTTTT.

This chain uses TRBV14 with TRBJ2-1, with TRBD2 matching over 14 bases. The V gene end was trimmed by 4 bases and the J gene end by 10 bases; junction bases not matched to a gene: 9. In germline, CDR1 is SGHDN, CDR2 FVKESK. The CDR3 contains 16 residues. The CDR3 sequence is CASSPLGLAGVGEQFF. The CDR3 DNA follows: TGTGCCAGCAGCCCCTTGGGACTAGCGGGAGTCGGGGAGCAGTTCTTC.

The chain employs TRBV19 and TRBJ2-1, with TRBD1 identical over 10 bases. From germline, CDR1 is LNHDA and CDR2 SQIVND (reference sequence). There are 17 residues in the CDR3. V was clipped by 9 bases and J by 4 bases; unmatched bases: 15. CDR3 coding DNA: TGTGCCAGCTCACTCAGGGACAGGGGACTTATTTACAATGAGCAGTTCTTC. It encodes CASSLRDRGLIYNEQFF.

The chain employs TRBV27 and TRBJ1-3; D unclear. Per germline, CDR1 MNHEY and CDR2 SMNVEV (reference sequence). Between the trimmed V and J ends, which lost 2 bases and 0 bases, there was a span of 5 bases. CDR3 length: 14 amino acids. The CDR3 sequence: CASSLMSSGNTIYF. CDR3 DNA: TGTGCCAGCAGTTTAATGAGCTCTGGAAACACCATATATTTT.

V gene TRBV6-1 combines with J gene TRBJ2-5, with 9 positions matching TRBD1. Germline loops: CDR1 MNHNS, CDR2 SASEGT. With 8 bases clipped from V and 2 bases from J, the junction kept 9 bases outside the gene matches. The CDR3 covers 15 residues. In DNA, the CDR3 is TGTGCCAGCCACACGGGACAGGGCTCTCAAGAGACCCAGTACTTC. This translates into CASHTGQGSQETQYF.

CDR3 amino acids: CARSLVINGTGEINEQFF. CDR3 DNA sequence: TGTGCCAGAAGCTTGGTTATAAACGGGACAGGAGAGATCAATGAGCAGTTCTTC. The rearrangement joins TRBV5-3 to TRBJ2-1; TRBD1 matches at 8 bases. TRBV5-3 is an open reading frame, and its role is uncertain. CDR3 size: 18 residues. V lost 0 bases, J lost 6 bases, and 14 bases stayed unmatched.

Concerning this clone: The junction differs from germline at one of its ends, possibly a read error. The chain carries TRBV5-1 and TRBJ2-2, with D perhaps TRBD1 (6 bases). The germline V gene encodes CDR1 SGHRS and CDR2 YFSETQ. The length of the CDR3 is 16 residues. The CDR3 here is CASSLMIGRDTRELFF. The CDR3 DNA reads as TGCGCCAGCAGCTTGATGATAGGCAGGGACACCAGGGAGCTGTTTTTT.

In its sample, this clone was seen once. This sequence joins TRBV11-2 and TRBJ2-7, with TRBD2 identical over 12 bases. The V segment lost 1 base and the J segment 2 bases; nucleotides outside the gene matches: 6. The CDR3 covers 17 residues. Germline CDR1 SGHAT, CDR2 FQNNGV. The DNA for the CDR3 is TGTGCCAGCAGCTTAGCCGGGACTAGCGGGTTCACCTACGAGCAGTACTTC. Its protein is CASSLAGTSGFTYEQYF.

This chain joins TRBV7-6 and TRBJ1-1; D may be TRBD1 (5 bases). Germline loops: CDR1 SGHVS, CDR2 FNYEAQ. The CDR3 spans 15 residues. V was trimmed by 5 bases and J by 4 bases, leaving 17 bases between them. CDR3 nucleotide sequence: TGTGCCAGCAGCAGAACCAGGGCGGGGGGCACTGAAGCTTTCTTT. Protein sequence: CASSRTRAGGTEAFF. Drawing the rest from reference TRBV7-6 and TRBJ1-1, the complete variable domain is GAGVSQSPRYKVTKRGQDVALRCDPISGHVSLYWYRQALGQGPEFLTYFNYEAQQDKSGLPNDRFSAERPEGSISTLTIQRTEQRDSAMYRCASSRTRAGGTEAFFGQGTRLTVV.

This clone appeared once. The chain is built from TRBV9 and TRBJ2-3, with TRBD2 as a possible D gene (6 bases). Germline values: CDR1 SGDLS, CDR2 YYNGEE. The CDR3 has 15 amino acids. Trimming left V 4 bases short and J 2 bases short, with 14 bases between. The CDR3 sequence is CASSLIGGHTDTQYF. CDR3 DNA: TGTGCCAGCAGCCTAATAGGAGGGCACACAGATACGCAGTATTTT.

This chain links TRBV18 with TRBJ1-1, with 10 positions matching TRBD1. The V and J ends lost 3 bases and 4 bases, in that order; junction bases with no gene match: 2. The germline V gene encodes CDR1 KGHSH and CDR2 LQKENI. The CDR3 contains 14 residues. The CDR3 protein is CASSPRTGGTEAFF. The CDR3 DNA is TGTGCCAGCTCACCCAGGACAGGGGGCACTGAAGCTTTCTTT. The whole variable domain, remainder taken from reference TRBV18 and TRBJ1-1, is NAGVMQNPRHLVRRRGQEARLRCSPMKGHSHVYWYRQLPEEGLKFMVYLQKENIIDESGMPKERFSAEFPKEGPSILRIQQVVRGDSAAYFCASSPRTGGTEAFFGQGTRLTVV.

There are a few counts of this clone. This chain links TRBV5-1 with TRBJ1-3, with a possible D match to TRBD1 (6 bases). CDR3 size: 15 residues. Trimming took 4 bases from V and 0 from J, leaving 11 bases between them. Per germline, CDR1 SGHRS and CDR2 YFSETQ. The CDR3 nucleotides are TGCGCCAGCAGCCCGGACAGACTCTCTGGAAACACCATATATTTT. This translates into CASSPDRLSGNTIYF.

The chain employs TRBV1 and TRBJ2-5; the tabulated D call, TRBD2, remains unverified against the DNA. The J call may be in error: the DNA end matches TRBJ2-7 better. TRBV1 is a listed pseudogene. The CDR3 consists of 15 residues. The CDR3 here is CTSSPIAGCSYEQYF. CDR3 nucleotide sequence: TGCACCAGCAGCCCAATAGCGGGCTGCTCTTACGAGCAGTACTTC.

This chain joins TRBV11-2 and TRBJ2-7, with a weak D call TRBD2 (6 bases). Between the trimmed V and J ends, which lost 0 bases and 4 bases, there was a span of 7 bases. The CDR3 totals 13 residues. Germline V gene lookup returns CDR1 SGHAT and CDR2 FQNNGV. CDR3 in DNA: TGTGCCAGCAGCTTAGAGGCGGGATACGAGCAGTACTTC. This encodes CASSLEAGYEQYF.

The chain employs TRBV5-6 and TRBJ2-3; unclear D gene. Per the germline V gene, CDR1 is SGHDT and CDR2 is YYEEEE. CDR3 length equals 14 residues. Trimming removed 0 bases from V and 5 bases from J, with 10 bases in between. This chain's CDR3 is CASSLGAFVDTQYF. The CDR3 nucleotides read TGTGCCAGCAGCTTGGGAGCATTCGTAGATACGCAGTATTTT. Combining the CDR3 with reference TRBV5-6 and TRBJ2-3 gives the whole variable domain DAGVTQSPTHLIKTRGQQVTLRCSPKSGHDTVSWYQQALGQGPQFIFQYYEEEERQRGNFPDRFSGHQFPNYSSELNVNALLLGDSALYLCASSLGAFVDTQYFGPGTRLTVL.

The V gene is TRBV6-5, the J gene TRBJ2-1; TRBD2 aligns across 9 bases. Germline V CDR1 and CDR2: MNHEY, SVGAGI. The V and J ends lost 8 bases and 3 bases, in that order; junction bases with no gene match: 8. CDR3 size: 15 residues. The CDR3 DNA follows: TGTGCCAGCGGACCCGCTAGCGGGAACTACAATGAGCAGTTCTTC. Translated: CASGPASGNYNEQFF.